This entry concerns a single T cell receptor (beta chain). The time point was: pretreatment peripheral blood. Germline assignment: CDR1 SQVTM and CDR2 ANQGSEA. Trimming cost V 7 bases and J 8 bases, with 14 bases left between them. The CDR3 is 11 residues long. The data derive from a study of PD-L1 blockade in urothelial cancer. Study as a whole: Atezolizumab, begun by patients in about 2014, was given at 1,200 mg intravenously every 3 weeks. About 90% of the roughly 30 patients were men whose urothelial cancer was bladder-origin. At 3 weeks (second dose) and 6 weeks after starting treatment, blood was analyzed. Counts from blood samples showed a median of roughly 140,000 T cells.

Generated by immunoSEQ multiplex PCR, the TCRdb table keeps only in-frame clones and is missing some. The sample holds about 50,000 clones, about 83% seen once. Sequenced here: PBMCs, sampled around atezolizumab (anti-PD-L1) treatment. The chain is built from TRBV29-1 and TRBJ1-1; no reliable D call. This TCR was sampled from a woman in her fifties or sixties with urothelial cancer. CDR3: CSAVGGPEAFF. CDR3 DNA: TGCAGCGCGGTCGGAGGGCCGGAAGCTTTCTTT.